This is a list of T cell receptor beta chains from one sample in a study of regulatory T cells in long-lasting Graves disease. TCRdb re-called the multiplex PCR reads with MiXCR, one entry per CDR3 protein. The table lists 440,000 or so distinct CDR3 sequences, around 17% of them singletons. These sequences were also reported in another study, on T cells in Graves' hyperthyroidism and ophthalmopathy.

Sequenced here: peripheral blood mononuclear cells (PBMCs), sampled at new diagnosis, from a patient treated with antithyroid drugs. All receptors come from a woman in her 30s with Graves disease. CDR3s include the opening cysteine and the closing phenylalanine or tryptophan. The order of the fields is J gene, D gene, V gene, clone size, CDR3 protein, CDR3 DNA. D genes are given only for firm matches. Some rows have no size entry. The others give once, few or many, or a class for an expanded clone.

J gene: TRBJ2-7
D gene: TRBD1
V gene: TRBV15
clone size: many
CDR3 protein: CATSRSRDRPYEQYF
CDR3 DNA: TGTGCCACCAGCAGGTCCCGGGACAGGCCCTACGAGCAGTACTTC

J gene: TRBJ2-7
D gene: -
V gene: TRBV20-1
clone size: few
CDR3 protein: CSAREEDYNYEQYF
CDR3 DNA: TGCAGTGCTAGAGAAGAGGACTACAACTACGAGCAGTACTTC

J gene: TRBJ2-7
D gene: -
V gene: TRBV28
clone size: many
CDR3 protein: CASSSIAWQGSYEQYF
CDR3 DNA: TGTGCCAGCAGTTCCATCGCATGGCAGGGGTCCTACGAGCAGTACTTC

J gene: TRBJ1-2
D gene: -
V gene: TRBV28
clone size: -
CDR3 protein: CASSLGWGDGYTF
CDR3 DNA: TGTGCCAGCAGTTTAGGATGGGGAGATGGCTACACCTTC

J gene: TRBJ2-7
D gene: -
V gene: TRBV5-4
clone size: -
CDR3 protein: CASSTPGHLSYEQYF
CDR3 DNA: TGTGCCAGCAGCACCCCGGGACACCTCTCCTACGAGCAGTACTTC

J gene: TRBJ2-1
D gene: TRBD1
V gene: TRBV6-9
clone size: many
CDR3 protein: CASSYVGQGAYEQFF
CDR3 DNA: TGTGCCAGCAGTTACGTTGGACAGGGGGCCTATGAGCAGTTCTTC

J gene: TRBJ2-1
D gene: -
V gene: TRBV3-1
clone size: -
CDR3 protein: CASSQGPGLINEQFF
CDR3 DNA: TGTGCCAGCAGCCAAGGTCCAGGGTTGATAAATGAGCAGTTCTTC

J gene: TRBJ2-3
D gene: -
V gene: TRBV30
clone size: many
CDR3 protein: CAWKAGFADTQYF
CDR3 DNA: TGTGCCTGGAAGGCAGGGTTCGCAGATACGCAGTATTTT

J gene: TRBJ2-3
D gene: TRBD2
V gene: TRBV6-1
clone size: -
CDR3 protein: CASSPRRGGTDTQYF
CDR3 DNA: TGTGCCAGCAGTCCCCGGAGGGGAGGGACAGATACGCAGTATTTT

J gene: TRBJ2-7
D gene: -
V gene: TRBV13
clone size: -
CDR3 protein: CASSLLVREQYF
CDR3 DNA: TGTGCCAGCAGTCTACTAGTGCGCGAGCAGTACTTC

J gene: TRBJ2-1
D gene: TRBD2
V gene: TRBV2
clone size: many
CDR3 protein: CASNLLAGVGNEQFF
CDR3 DNA: TGTGCCAGCAACCTACTAGCGGGAGTCGGGAATGAGCAGTTCTTC

J gene: TRBJ2-7
D gene: -
V gene: TRBV11-2
clone size: many
CDR3 protein: CASRSNTAYEQYF
CDR3 DNA: TGTGCCAGCAGGAGCAATACAGCCTACGAGCAGTACTTC

J gene: TRBJ1-6
D gene: -
V gene: TRBV4-1
clone size: once
CDR3 protein: CASSQETDSPLHF
CDR3 DNA: TGCGCCAGCAGCCAAGAAACGGATTCACCCCTCCACTTT

J gene: TRBJ1-1
D gene: -
V gene: TRBV7-9
clone size: many
CDR3 protein: CASSRPGAALTEAFF
CDR3 DNA: TGTGCCAGCAGCCGTCCGGGGGCAGCCCTCACTGAAGCTTTCTTT

J gene: TRBJ1-5
D gene: -
V gene: TRBV7-8
clone size: many
CDR3 protein: CASSTLEVRNQPQHF
CDR3 DNA: TGTGCCAGCAGCACACTGGAGGTCAGAAATCAGCCCCAGCATTTT

J gene: TRBJ1-5
D gene: -
V gene: TRBV18
clone size: -
CDR3 protein: CASSPRGWAIQPQHF
CDR3 DNA: TGTGCCAGCTCACCAAGGGGGTGGGCGATCCAGCCCCAGCATTTT

J gene: TRBJ1-4
D gene: -
V gene: TRBV2
clone size: many
CDR3 protein: CASSPLGGQAEKLFF
CDR3 DNA: TGTGCCAGCAGCCCCTTGGGGGGGCAGGCTGAAAAACTGTTTTTT

J gene: TRBJ2-3
D gene: TRBD2
V gene: TRBV3-1
clone size: many
CDR3 protein: CASSPFLLGVAGVGTDTQYF
CDR3 DNA: TGTGCCAGCAGCCCATTCCTCCTTGGGGTAGCGGGAGTGGGGACAGATACGCAGTATTTT

J gene: TRBJ2-1
D gene: -
V gene: TRBV3-1
clone size: many
CDR3 protein: CASRRTPYNEQFF
CDR3 DNA: TGTGCCAGCAGGAGGACACCTTACAATGAGCAGTTCTTC

J gene: TRBJ2-7
D gene: -
V gene: TRBV11-2
clone size: many
CDR3 protein: CASSLEGSRAYEQYF
CDR3 DNA: TGTGCCAGCAGCTTAGAGGGCAGCCGTGCCTACGAGCAGTACTTC

J gene: TRBJ2-1
D gene: TRBD1
V gene: TRBV5-6
clone size: many
CDR3 protein: CASSFNRGRYNEQFF
CDR3 DNA: TGTGCCAGCAGCTTTAACAGGGGGCGATACAATGAGCAGTTCTTC

J gene: TRBJ2-2
D gene: TRBD2
V gene: TRBV7-2
clone size: -
CDR3 protein: CASSWTSGSPAGTGELFF
CDR3 DNA: TGTGCCAGCAGCTGGACTAGCGGGAGCCCCGCGGGCACCGGGGAGCTGTTTTTT

J gene: TRBJ2-7
D gene: TRBD2
V gene: TRBV12-3/TRBV12-4
clone size: many
CDR3 protein: CASRVAGGPSEQYF
CDR3 DNA: TGTGCCAGCAGAGTAGCGGGAGGGCCCTCCGAGCAGTACTTC

J gene: TRBJ1-1
D gene: -
V gene: TRBV7-6
clone size: many
CDR3 protein: CASSLGGAHSNTEAFF
CDR3 DNA: TGTGCCAGCAGCTTAGGGGGCGCTCACAGTAACACTGAAGCTTTCTTT

J gene: TRBJ1-2
D gene: -
V gene: TRBV6-1
clone size: -
CDR3 protein: CASSEGQTYGYTF
CDR3 DNA: TGTGCCAGCAGTGAAGGTCAGACCTATGGCTACACCTTC

J gene: TRBJ2-3
D gene: -
V gene: TRBV11-2
clone size: many
CDR3 protein: CASSLFHRDTQYF
CDR3 DNA: TGTGCCAGCAGCTTATTTCACCGCGATACGCAGTATTTT